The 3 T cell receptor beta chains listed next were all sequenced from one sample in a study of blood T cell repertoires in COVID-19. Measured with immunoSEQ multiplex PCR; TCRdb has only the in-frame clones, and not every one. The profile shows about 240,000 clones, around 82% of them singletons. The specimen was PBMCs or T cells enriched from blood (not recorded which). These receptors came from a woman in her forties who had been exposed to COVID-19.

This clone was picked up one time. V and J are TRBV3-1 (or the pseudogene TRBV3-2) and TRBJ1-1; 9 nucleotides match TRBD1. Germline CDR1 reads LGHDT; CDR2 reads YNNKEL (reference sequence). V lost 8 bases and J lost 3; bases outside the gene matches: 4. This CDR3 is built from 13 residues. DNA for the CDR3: TGTGCCAGCCGGGACAGGGTTTACACTGAAGCTTTCTTT. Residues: CASRDRVYTEAFF.

CDR3 nucleotide sequence: TGTGCCAGCAGCTTACCCGGACAGGGACACTACAATGAGCAGTTCTTC. The encoded protein is CASSLPGQGHYNEQFF. This rearrangement joins TRBV7-9 to TRBJ2-1; 8 bases are shared with TRBD1. Per the germline V gene, CDR1 is SEHNR and CDR2 is FQNEAQ (reference sequence). Trimming cost V 2 bases and J 3 bases; bases outside gene matches: 6. This CDR3 has 16 amino acids.

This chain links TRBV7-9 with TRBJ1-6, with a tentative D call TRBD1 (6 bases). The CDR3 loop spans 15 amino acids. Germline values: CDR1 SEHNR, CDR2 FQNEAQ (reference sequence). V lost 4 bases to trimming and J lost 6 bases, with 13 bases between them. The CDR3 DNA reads TGTGCCAGCAGCTATCAGGGGACCGGTAATTCACCCCTCCACTTT. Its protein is CASSYQGTGNSPLHF.